The 9 T cell receptor beta chains listed next were all sequenced from one sample in a study of identical twins. TCRdb re-called the 5' RACE reads through MiXCR, storing one row per CDR3 protein. The sample lists about 890,000 distinct CDR3 sequences; roughly an eighth were seen once. Separately, the same data were catalogued under a study of yellow fever vaccine responses in identical twins.

Specimen: PBMCs. Receptors originate from a woman between 18 and 29 years old in good health.

This clonotype was seen a handful of times. V usage is TRBV20-1 and J usage is TRBJ2-1; TRBD2 agrees at 7 bases. CDR1 is DFQATT, CDR2 SNEGSKA, per germline (reference sequence). Unmatched junction bases numbered 12, after V lost 0 bases and J lost 10 bases. This CDR3 is 15 amino acids long. CDR3 bases: TGCAGTGCTAGAGATCCCCGGACTAGTTTAGGGGAGCAGTTCTTC. This encodes CSARDPRTSLGEQFF.

In its sample, this clonotype was seen a few times. The rearrangement links TRBV27 to TRBJ2-7; TRBD2 agrees at 13 bases. The length of the CDR3 is 14 residues. The germline CDR1 and CDR2 sequences are MNHEY and SMNVEV (reference sequence). J gave up 12 bases and V 5 bases, and 10 bases lay outside the gene matches. The CDR3 protein is CASSPRLAGGLLYF. CDR3 nucleotide sequence: TGTGCCAGCAGTCCTCGACTAGCGGGAGGACTATTGTACTTC.

At least ten counts were recorded for this clonotype. This chain connects TRBV24-1 to TRBJ2-1; tentatively, D is TRBD1 or TRBD2 (5 bases each). CDR3 length: 16 amino acids. V lost 4 bases to trimming and J lost 9 bases, with 21 bases between them. Looked up from germline, CDR1 is KGHDR and CDR2 is SFDVKD. This CDR3 reads CATSDRDQTSHSEQFF. The CDR3 DNA follows: TGTGCCACCAGTGACCGGGACCAGACATCCCACAGTGAGCAGTTCTTC.

The V gene is TRBV6-5, the J gene TRBJ2-1, with 12 bases aligning to TRBD2. Trimming at V came to 2 bases and at J to 0 bases, leaving 5 bases not matched to a gene. CDR3 length: 18 residues. CDR1 is MNHEY and CDR2 is SVGAGI in the germline V gene. In nucleotides, the CDR3 is TGTGCCAGCAGTTACCTTACTAGCGGGGGGAGCTCCTACAATGAGCAGTTCTTC. Protein product: CASSYLTSGGSSYNEQFF.

The table lists this clonotype with a few counts. This sequence joins TRBV29-1 and TRBJ2-1; 9 bases map to TRBD2. The ends lost 3 bases at V and 4 bases at J; junction bases unmatched: 4. The CDR3 is 14 amino acids. Germline V lookup: CDR1 SQVTM, CDR2 ANQGSEA. The CDR3 DNA reads as TGCAGCGTTGATGGCGGGAGGGCATACAATGAGCAGTTCTTC. The encoded protein is CSVDGGRAYNEQFF.

This chain uses TRBV6-1 with TRBJ2-7, with 8 bases matching TRBD2. CDR3 length: 14 residues. Trimming removed 9 bases from V and 5 bases from J; junction bases left unmatched: 12. Looked up from germline, CDR1 is MNHNS and CDR2 is SASEGT. This chain's CDR3 is CASSRRAGGHEQYF. The CDR3 DNA is TGTGCCAGTTCCCGCAGGGCGGGAGGCCACGAGCAGTACTTC.

This clonotype was observed at least ten times. This chain links TRBV2 with TRBJ1-5, with D hard to call. The germline V gene has CDR1 SNHLY and CDR2 FYNNEI. The V end lost 7 bases, the J end lost 3 bases, and 10 bases lay between the germline ends. This CDR3 has 13 amino acids. CDR3 coding DNA: TGTGCCAGCAAGGCAGCCGACAATCAGCCCCAGCATTTT. Encoded protein: CASKAADNQPQHF.

The sample holds a few counts of this clonotype. V usage is TRBV12-3 or TRBV12-4 and J usage is TRBJ2-5, with 10 bases identical to TRBD1. V trimming: 4 bases; J trimming: 5 bases; junction bases outside the gene matches: 7. This CDR3 is built from 15 residues. CDR3 nucleotide sequence: TGTGCCAGCAGTTCCAGACAGGGGGCCTGGGAGACCCAGTACTTC. Protein: CASSSRQGAWETQYF.

This clonotype has a handful of counts. The chain couples TRBV12-3 or TRBV12-4 to TRBJ1-2; weak D call: TRBD1 (5 bases). This CDR3 spans 14 amino acids. V was trimmed by 5 bases and J by 5 bases, leaving 15 bases between them. The CDR3 spells CASSPSQVQYGYTF. CDR3 nucleotide sequence: TGTGCCAGCAGTCCATCACAGGTCCAGTATGGCTACACCTTC.